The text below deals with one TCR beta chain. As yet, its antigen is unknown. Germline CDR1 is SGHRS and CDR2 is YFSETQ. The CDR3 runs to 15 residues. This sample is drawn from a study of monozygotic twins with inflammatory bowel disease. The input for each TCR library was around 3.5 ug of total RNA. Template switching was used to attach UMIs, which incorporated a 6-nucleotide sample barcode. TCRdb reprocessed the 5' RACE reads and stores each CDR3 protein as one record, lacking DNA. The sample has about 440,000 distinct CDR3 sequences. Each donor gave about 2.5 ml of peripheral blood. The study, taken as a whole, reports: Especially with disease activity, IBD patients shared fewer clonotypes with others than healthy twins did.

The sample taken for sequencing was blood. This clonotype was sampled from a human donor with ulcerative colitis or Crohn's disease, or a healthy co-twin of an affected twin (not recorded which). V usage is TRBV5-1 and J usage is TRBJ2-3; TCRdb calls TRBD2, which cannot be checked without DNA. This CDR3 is CASTGLAGESDTQYF.